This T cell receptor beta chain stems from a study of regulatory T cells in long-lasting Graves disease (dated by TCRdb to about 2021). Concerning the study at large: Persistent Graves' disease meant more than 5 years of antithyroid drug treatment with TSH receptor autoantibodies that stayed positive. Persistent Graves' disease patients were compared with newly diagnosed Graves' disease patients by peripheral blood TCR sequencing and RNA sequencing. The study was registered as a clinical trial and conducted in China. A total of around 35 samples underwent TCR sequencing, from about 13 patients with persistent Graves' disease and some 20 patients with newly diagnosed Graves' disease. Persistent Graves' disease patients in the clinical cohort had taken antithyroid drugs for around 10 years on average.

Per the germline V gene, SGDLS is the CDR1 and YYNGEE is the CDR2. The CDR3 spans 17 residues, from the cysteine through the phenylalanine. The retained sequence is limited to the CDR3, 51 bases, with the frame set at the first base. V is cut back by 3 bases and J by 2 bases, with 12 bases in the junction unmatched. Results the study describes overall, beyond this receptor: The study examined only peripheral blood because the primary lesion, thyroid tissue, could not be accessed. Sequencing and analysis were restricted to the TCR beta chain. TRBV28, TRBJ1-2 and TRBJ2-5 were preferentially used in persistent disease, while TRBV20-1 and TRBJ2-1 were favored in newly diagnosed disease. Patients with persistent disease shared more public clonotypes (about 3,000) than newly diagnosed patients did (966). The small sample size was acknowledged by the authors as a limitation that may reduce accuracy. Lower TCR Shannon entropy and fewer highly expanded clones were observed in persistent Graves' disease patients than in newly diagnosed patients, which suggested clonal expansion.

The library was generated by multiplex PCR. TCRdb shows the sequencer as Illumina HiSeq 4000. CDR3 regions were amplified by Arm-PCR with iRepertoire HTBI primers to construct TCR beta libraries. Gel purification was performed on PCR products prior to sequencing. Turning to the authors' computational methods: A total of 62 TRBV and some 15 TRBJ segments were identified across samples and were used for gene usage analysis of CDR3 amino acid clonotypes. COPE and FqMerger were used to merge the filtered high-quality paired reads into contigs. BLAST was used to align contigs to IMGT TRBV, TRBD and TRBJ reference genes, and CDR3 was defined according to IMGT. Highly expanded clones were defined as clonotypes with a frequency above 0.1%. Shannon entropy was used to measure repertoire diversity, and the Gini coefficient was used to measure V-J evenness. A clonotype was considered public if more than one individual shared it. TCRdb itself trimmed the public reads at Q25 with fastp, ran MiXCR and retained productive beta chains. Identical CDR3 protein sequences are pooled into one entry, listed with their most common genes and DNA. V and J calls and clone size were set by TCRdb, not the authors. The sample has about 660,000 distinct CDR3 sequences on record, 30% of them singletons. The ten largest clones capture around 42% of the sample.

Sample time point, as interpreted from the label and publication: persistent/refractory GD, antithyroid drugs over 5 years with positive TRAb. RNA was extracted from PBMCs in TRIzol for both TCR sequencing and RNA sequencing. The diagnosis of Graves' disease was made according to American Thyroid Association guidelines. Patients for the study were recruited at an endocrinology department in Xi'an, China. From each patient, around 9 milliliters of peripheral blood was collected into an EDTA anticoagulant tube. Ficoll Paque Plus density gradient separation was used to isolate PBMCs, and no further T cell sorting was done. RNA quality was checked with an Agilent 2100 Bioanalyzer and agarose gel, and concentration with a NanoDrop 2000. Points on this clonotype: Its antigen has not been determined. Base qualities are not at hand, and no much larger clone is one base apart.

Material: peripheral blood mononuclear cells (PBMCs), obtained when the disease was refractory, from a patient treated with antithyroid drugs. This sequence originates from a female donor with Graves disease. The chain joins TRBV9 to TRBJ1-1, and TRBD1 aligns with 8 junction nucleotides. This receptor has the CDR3 CASSGRTGSGDNTEAFF. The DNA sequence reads TGTGCCAGCAGCGGCCGGACAGGGTCCGGGGACAACACTGAAGCTTTCTTT.